This T cell receptor (beta chain) comes out of a study of beta chain features in type 1 diabetes. Germline-derived CDR1 and CDR2 are SQVTM and ANQGSEA. The V segment lost 6 bases and the J segment 0 bases; nucleotides outside the gene matches: 15. The CDR3 is 17 residues long. As every portion of the isolated RNA was reverse transcribed, the sequencing read expressed TCRB transcripts. TCRdb's table, derived via immunoSEQ multiplex PCR, lists solely in-frame clones and lacks some. The sample has about 650,000 clones, roughly an eighth seen once; the top ten hold more than 0.1%. For this clone: The antigen remains unidentified.

Study-wide points: A closer apparent resemblance between naive, central memory and Treg TCRB repertoires was seen in patients than in healthy donors. A PCR bias possibly favoring shorter templates would apply equally to patients and controls. Shortening of TCRB CDR3s, moderate but significant, appeared in all four CD4+ subsets of Type 1 diabetes patients.

The rearrangement links TRBV29-1 to TRBJ2-3; the match to TRBD1 covers 7 bases. Specimen: naive CD4+ T cells from blood. This TCR came from a man aged 30-40 years with type 1 diabetes. The CDR3 nucleotides are TGCAGCGTATCGACTTATTACAGGGGAACTAGCACAGATACGCAGTATTTT. It is translated as CSVSTYYRGTSTDTQYF.